The clone carrying this TCR beta chain appeared once. Its antigen is not known. The sample comes from a study of spatial heterogeneity in lung cancer. TCRdb recomputed calls from the 5' RACE reads with MiXCR, one row per CDR3 protein. Altogether approximately 15,000 distinct CDR3 sequences are present, 4.7% being singletons, with the ten largest covering 18%. Notes on the study in general: Tumoral mutation counts were tracked by counts of expanded intratumoral alpha and beta TCRs.

The time point was: sample taken at primary tumor resection. Without sorting, whole RNA was sequenced from tumor, nontumor lung or frozen PBMC. The sequencing used lung tumor tissue, collected at surgery. The sequence was obtained from a female donor with early-stage non-small cell lung cancer.

CDR3 loop: CASTASYEQYF. CDR3 coding DNA: TGTGCCAGCACAGCCTCCTACGAGCAGTACTTC. The J gene is TRBJ2-7, the V gene TRBV6-1; D is undetermined. The CDR3 consists of 11 residues. Germline CDR1 and CDR2: MNHNS and SASEGT. Trimming removed 7 bases at V and 0 bases at J, with 4 bases between.